Following are 5 T cell receptor beta chains from one sample sequenced in a study of CD8 T cells in Susac syndrome. When the RNA was reverse transcribed, random hexamers were used with an input of about 0.5 to 1 ug. Using its own MiXCR run on the immunoSEQ multiplex PCR reads, TCRdb lists one record per CDR3 protein. The sample carries more than 75,000 distinct CDR3 sequences, over 85% recorded once. The specimen sequenced was CD8+ T cells from PBMCs. The receptors derive from a human donor in good health.

The chain links TRBV4-2 to TRBJ2-5; TRBD1 agrees at 7 bases. V lost 0 bases and J lost 5; bases outside the gene matches: 9. The CDR3 runs 16 residues. Germline V CDR1 and CDR2: LGHNA, YNFKEQ. The CDR3 coding sequence is TGTGCCAGCAGCCAAGAGCGGGCAGGGGGTCTGGAGACCCAGTACTTC. Its protein is CASSQERAGGLETQYF.

The chain employs TRBV20-1 and TRBJ1-5, with no clear D. The V gene lost 5 bases and the J gene lost 6 bases, with 17 bases spanning the gap. Germline CDR1 DFQATT, CDR2 SNEGSKA (reference sequence). The CDR3 spans 14 residues. CDR3 sequence reads: CSALGPGGGQPQHF. DNA of the CDR3: TGCAGTGCTCTCGGACCTGGCGGTGGTCAGCCCCAGCATTTT.

The rearrangement joins TRBV5-4 to TRBJ2-7, with D possibly matching TRBD2 (5 bases). The germline V gene has CDR1 SGHNT and CDR2 YYREEE (reference sequence). With 0 bases removed from V and 4 bases from J, the gap between germline ends came to 11 bases. The CDR3 runs 14 residues. The CDR3 nucleotides read TGTGCCAGCAGCTTGGAGAGGGCTGAATACGAGCAGTACTTC. It encodes CASSLERAEYEQYF. Looking up the rest from reference TRBV5-4 and TRBJ2-7 gives the full variable domain: ETGVTQSPTHLIKTRGQQVTLRCSSQSGHNTVSWYQQALGQGPQFIFQYYREEENGRGNFPPRFSGLQFPNYSSELNVNALELDDSALYLCASSLERAEYEQYFGPGTRLTVT.

CDR3 DNA: TGTGCCAGCAGCTTACTAACACAGGGATCCAAGGATACGCAGTATTTT. Protein product: CASSLLTQGSKDTQYF. The rearrangement links TRBV7-8 to TRBJ2-3; D possibly corresponds to TRBD1 (6 bases). Per germline, CDR1 SGHVS and CDR2 FQNEAQ. The CDR3 runs 16 residues. V lost 2 bases and J 6 bases, leaving 18 bases between the germline ends.

The V and J genes are TRBV9 and TRBJ2-7; D may be TRBD2 (7 bases). This CDR3 comprises 14 residues. Germline values: CDR1 SGDLS, CDR2 YYNGEE. V dropped 3 bases and J dropped 2 bases, with 12 bases sitting between them. This CDR3 is CASSEGGAAYEQYF. CDR3 nucleotide sequence: TGTGCCAGCAGCGAGGGGGGGGCAGCCTACGAGCAGTACTTC. Combining the CDR3 with reference TRBV9 and TRBJ2-7 gives the whole variable domain DSGVTQTPKHLITATGQRVTLRCSPRSGDLSVYWYQQSLDQGLQFLIQYYNGEERAKGNILERFSAQQFPDLHSELNLSSLELGDSALYFCASSEGGAAYEQYFGPGTRLTVT.